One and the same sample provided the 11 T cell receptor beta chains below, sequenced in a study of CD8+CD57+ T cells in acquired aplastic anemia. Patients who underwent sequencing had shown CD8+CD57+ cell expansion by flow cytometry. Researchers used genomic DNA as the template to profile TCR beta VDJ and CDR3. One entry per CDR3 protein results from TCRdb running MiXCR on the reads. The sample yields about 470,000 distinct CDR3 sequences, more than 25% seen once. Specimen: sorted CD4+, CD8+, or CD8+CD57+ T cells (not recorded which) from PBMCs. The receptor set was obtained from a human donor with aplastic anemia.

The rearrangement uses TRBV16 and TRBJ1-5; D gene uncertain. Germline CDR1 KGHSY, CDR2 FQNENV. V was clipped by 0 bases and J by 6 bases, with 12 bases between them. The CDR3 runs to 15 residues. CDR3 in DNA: TGTGCCAGCAGCCAATCCGACATGACGGGTCAGCCCCAGCATTTT. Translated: CASSQSDMTGQPQHF.

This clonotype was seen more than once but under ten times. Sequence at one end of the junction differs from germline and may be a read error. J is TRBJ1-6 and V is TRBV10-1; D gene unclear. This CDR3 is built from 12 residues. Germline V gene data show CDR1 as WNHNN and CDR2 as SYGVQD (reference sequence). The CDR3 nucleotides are TGCGCCAGCAGTGGTCCGGGATCCCCCCTCTACTTT. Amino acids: CASSGPGSPLYF.

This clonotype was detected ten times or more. CDR3 sequence: CSAVSRGLRLGTQYF. The DNA for the CDR3 is TGCAGCGCTGTAAGCCGGGGCCTCCGTTTAGGGACCCAGTACTTC. The chain is built from TRBV29-1 and TRBJ2-5; D may match TRBD1 or TRBD2 (5 bases each). The CDR3 is 15 residues long. Trimming removed 7 bases from V and 7 bases from J, with 25 bases in between. Germline V gene lookup returns CDR1 SQVTM and CDR2 ANQGSEA.

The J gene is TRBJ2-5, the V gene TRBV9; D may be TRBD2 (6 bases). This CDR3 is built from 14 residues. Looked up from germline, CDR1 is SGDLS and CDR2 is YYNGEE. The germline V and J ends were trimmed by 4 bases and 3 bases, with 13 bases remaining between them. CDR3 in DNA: TGTGCCAGCAGCTTAGGACTATGGGAAGAGACCCAGTACTTC. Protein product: CASSLGLWEETQYF.

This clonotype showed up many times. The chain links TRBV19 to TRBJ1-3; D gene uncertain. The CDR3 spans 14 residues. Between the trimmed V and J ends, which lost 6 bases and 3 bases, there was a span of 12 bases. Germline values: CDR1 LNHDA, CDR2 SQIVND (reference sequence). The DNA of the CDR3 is TGTGCCAGTAGAGGAATCGGGGTTGGAAACACCATATATTTT. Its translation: CASRGIGVGNTIYF.

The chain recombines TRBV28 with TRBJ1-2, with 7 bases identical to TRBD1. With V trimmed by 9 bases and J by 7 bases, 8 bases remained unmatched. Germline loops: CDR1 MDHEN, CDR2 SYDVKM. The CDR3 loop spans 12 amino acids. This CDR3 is CASSDRDRGYTF. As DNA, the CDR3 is TGTGCCAGTTCCGACAGGGATCGTGGCTACACCTTC.

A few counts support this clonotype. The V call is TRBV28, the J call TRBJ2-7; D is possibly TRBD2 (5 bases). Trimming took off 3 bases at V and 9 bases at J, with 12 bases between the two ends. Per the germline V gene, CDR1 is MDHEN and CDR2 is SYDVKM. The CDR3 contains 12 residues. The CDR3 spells CASSFRGLGQYF. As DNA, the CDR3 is TGTGCCAGCAGTTTTCGAGGGCTGGGGCAGTACTTC.

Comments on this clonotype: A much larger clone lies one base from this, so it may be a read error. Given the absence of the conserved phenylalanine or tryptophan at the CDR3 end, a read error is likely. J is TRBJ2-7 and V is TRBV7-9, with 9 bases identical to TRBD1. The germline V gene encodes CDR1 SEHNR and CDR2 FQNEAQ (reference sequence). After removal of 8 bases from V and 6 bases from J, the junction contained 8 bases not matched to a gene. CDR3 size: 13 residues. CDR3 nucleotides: TGTGCCAGCGCCGACTCGGACAGGGGCGAGCAGTACCTC. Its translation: CASADSDRGEQYL.

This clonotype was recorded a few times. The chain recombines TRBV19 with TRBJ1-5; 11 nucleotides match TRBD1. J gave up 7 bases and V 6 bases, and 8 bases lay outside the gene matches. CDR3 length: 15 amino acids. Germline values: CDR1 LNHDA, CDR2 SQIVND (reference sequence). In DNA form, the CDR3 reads TGTGCCAGTAGGCGCGGGACAGGGGGAGTACAGCCCCAGCATTTT. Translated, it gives CASRRGTGGVQPQHF.

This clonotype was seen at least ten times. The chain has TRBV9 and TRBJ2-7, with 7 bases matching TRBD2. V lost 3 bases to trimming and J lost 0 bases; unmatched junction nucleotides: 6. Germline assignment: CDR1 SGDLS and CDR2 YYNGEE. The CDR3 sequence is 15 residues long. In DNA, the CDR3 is TGTGCCAGCAGCGGTAGCGGGCCCAGCTCCTACGAGCAGTACTTC. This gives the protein CASSGSGPSSYEQYF.

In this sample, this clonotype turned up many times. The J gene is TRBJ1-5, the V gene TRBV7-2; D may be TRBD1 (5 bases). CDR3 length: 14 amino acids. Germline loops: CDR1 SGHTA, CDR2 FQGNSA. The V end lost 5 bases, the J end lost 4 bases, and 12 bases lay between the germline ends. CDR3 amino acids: CASSLYAGNQPQHF. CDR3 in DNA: TGTGCCAGCAGCCTATATGCAGGGAATCAGCCCCAGCATTTT.